Given below is one T cell receptor beta chain in context. As yet, its antigen is unknown. This record belongs to a study of lymphopenia after photon versus proton radiotherapy. Study results and limitations: Under photons, naive T cells and diversity fell while effector/memory populations rose.

V was clipped by 4 bases and J by 2 bases, with 5 bases between them. The germline gives CDR1 DFQATT, CDR2 SNEGSKA (reference sequence). The CDR3 spans 11 residues. Sequenced by immunoSEQ multiplex PCR; TCRdb stores in-frame clones only, minus some. The sample gives about 28,000 clones, around 85% of which show up once; roughly 29% is in the top ten. The sample consisted of peripheral blood, taken from a patient treated with photon-based radiotherapy. The chain uses TRBV20-1 and TRBJ2-5, with a possible D match to TRBD1 (5 bases). The TCR comes from a man aged 50 or older with gastric cancer. CDR3 sequence (DNA): TGCAGTGCTAACAGGCAAGAGACCCAGTACTTC. Translating it yields CSANRQETQYF.